Listed below are T cell receptor beta chains from one sample, sequenced in a study of T cell repertoires in ileal Crohn's disease. The method was immunoSEQ multiplex PCR; TCRdb's version includes in-frame clones alone and lacks a portion of them. Altogether 25,000 to 30,000 clones are present, roughly 75% being singletons, with the ten largest covering 19%. Sequencing was done on a sample of ileal tissue. The origin of the receptors is an adult with Crohn's disease. CDR3s include the opening cysteine and the closing phenylalanine or tryptophan. Each record gives: D gene, clone size, V gene, J gene, CDR3 protein, CDR3 DNA. D genes are given only for firm matches. Rows may omit the clone size; those that give it use once, few, many or a size class.

D gene: TRBD1
clone size: .
V gene: TRBV5-1
J gene: TRBJ2-7
CDR3 protein: CASSSKTGSYEQYF
CDR3 DNA: TGCGCCAGCAGCTCAAAGACAGGGTCCTACGAGCAGTACTTC

D gene: TRBD2
clone size: few
V gene: TRBV6-6
J gene: TRBJ2-1
CDR3 protein: CASTGGNEQFF
CDR3 DNA: TGTGCCAGCACCGGGGGGAATGAGCAGTTCTTC

D gene: TRBD2
clone size: once
V gene: TRBV30
J gene: TRBJ2-2
CDR3 protein: CGAAGGRSGELFF
CDR3 DNA: TGTGGCGCGGCCGGGGGGAGATCCGGGGAGCTGTTTTTT

D gene: .
clone size: .
V gene: TRBV5-1
J gene: TRBJ2-2
CDR3 protein: CASAPNTVNTGELFF
CDR3 DNA: TGCGCCAGCGCACCGAATACAGTAAACACCGGGGAGCTGTTTTTT

D gene: .
clone size: .
V gene: TRBV5-1
J gene: TRBJ2-1
CDR3 protein: CASRGSSYNEQFF
CDR3 DNA: TGCGCCAGCAGAGGGAGCTCCTACAATGAGCAGTTCTTC

D gene: TRBD1
clone size: .
V gene: TRBV5-1
J gene: TRBJ2-3
CDR3 protein: CASSIQGGTDTQYF
CDR3 DNA: TGCGCCAGCAGCATACAGGGGGGCACAGATACGCAGTATTTT

D gene: .
clone size: .
V gene: TRBV19
J gene: TRBJ1-3
CDR3 protein: CASSFLSGNTIYF
CDR3 DNA: TGTGCCAGTAGTTTTCTCTCTGGAAACACCATATATTTT

D gene: TRBD2
clone size: .
V gene: TRBV7-9
J gene: TRBJ2-3
CDR3 protein: CASKLAGSADTQYF
CDR3 DNA: TGTGCCAGCAAACTAGCGGGGAGCGCAGATACGCAGTATTTT

D gene: TRBD1
clone size: .
V gene: TRBV4-3
J gene: TRBJ2-1
CDR3 protein: CASSQGLGQGGRESSSYNEQFF
CDR3 DNA: TGCGCCAGCAGCCAAGGCCTGGGACAGGGGGGTAGAGAATCCAGCTCCTACAATGAGCAGTTCTTC

D gene: TRBD2
clone size: .
V gene: TRBV7-8
J gene: TRBJ2-1
CDR3 protein: CASSSGGPNEQFF
CDR3 DNA: TGTGCCAGCAGTTCGGGGGGGCCAAATGAGCAGTTCTTC

D gene: TRBD1
clone size: .
V gene: TRBV19
J gene: TRBJ1-2
CDR3 protein: CASSVTLTGDYGYTF
CDR3 DNA: TGTGCCAGTAGTGTCACCTTGACAGGGGACTATGGCTACACCTTC

D gene: TRBD1
clone size: .
V gene: TRBV5-6
J gene: TRBJ2-1
CDR3 protein: CASSRTGSSYNEQFF
CDR3 DNA: TGTGCCAGCAGCAGGACAGGGAGCTCCTACAATGAGCAGTTCTTC

D gene: TRBD2
clone size: .
V gene: TRBV9
J gene: TRBJ2-3
CDR3 protein: CASSVAPGSSGREGDTQYF
CDR3 DNA: TGTGCCAGCAGCGTAGCTCCCGGTTCAAGCGGGAGAGAGGGAGATACGCAGTATTTT

D gene: .
clone size: .
V gene: TRBV7-9
J gene: TRBJ1-2
CDR3 protein: CASSSGRQALYGYTF
CDR3 DNA: TGTGCCAGCAGCTCGGGAAGACAGGCTCTCTATGGCTACACCTTC

D gene: TRBD1
clone size: .
V gene: TRBV7-2
J gene: TRBJ2-7
CDR3 protein: CASSLGGTGVGEQYF
CDR3 DNA: TGTGCCAGCAGCTTAGGGGGGACAGGGGTGGGCGAGCAGTACTTC

D gene: .
clone size: .
V gene: TRBV5-6
J gene: TRBJ1-2
CDR3 protein: CASSRDQGLSYGYTF
CDR3 DNA: TGTGCCAGCAGCCGTGATCAGGGGTTGAGCTATGGCTACACCTTC

D gene: .
clone size: few
V gene: TRBV6-7
J gene: TRBJ2-7
CDR3 protein: CASSSDYSYEQYF
CDR3 DNA: TGTGCCAGTTCTAGCGATTACTCCTACGAGCAGTACTTC

D gene: .
clone size: .
V gene: TRBV29-1
J gene: TRBJ1-1
CDR3 protein: CSVGVANTEAFF
CDR3 DNA: TGCAGCGTTGGTGTGGCGAACACTGAAGCTTTCTTT

D gene: .
clone size: .
V gene: TRBV5-1
J gene: TRBJ1-2
CDR3 protein: CASSLRGGYGYTF
CDR3 DNA: TGCGCCAGCAGCTTGCGGGGGGGGTATGGCTACACCTTC

D gene: TRBD1
clone size: .
V gene: TRBV10-2
J gene: TRBJ2-3
CDR3 protein: CASSRDSSTDTQYF
CDR3 DNA: TGCGCCAGCAGTCGGGACAGTAGCACAGATACGCAGTATTTT

D gene: TRBD1
clone size: .
V gene: TRBV30
J gene: TRBJ1-1
CDR3 protein: CACTGQANTEAFF
CDR3 DNA: TGTGCCTGTACGGGACAGGCGAACACTGAAGCTTTCTTT

D gene: .
clone size: .
V gene: TRBV2
J gene: TRBJ2-7
CDR3 protein: CASSEGGHEQYF
CDR3 DNA: TGTGCCAGCAGTGAAGGGGGCCACGAGCAGTACTTC

D gene: .
clone size: .
V gene: TRBV9
J gene: TRBJ1-4
CDR3 protein: CASSVQGSNEKLFF
CDR3 DNA: TGTGCCAGCAGCGTGCAGGGTTCTAATGAAAAACTGTTTTTT

D gene: .
clone size: .
V gene: TRBV19
J gene: TRBJ2-7
CDR3 protein: CASSSRLGGHSYEQYF
CDR3 DNA: TGTGCCAGTAGTTCCCGCCTCGGGGGTCACTCCTACGAGCAGTACTTC

D gene: .
clone size: .
V gene: TRBV30
J gene: TRBJ2-7
CDR3 protein: CAWRIDRSYEQYF
CDR3 DNA: TGTGCCTGGAGGATCGACAGATCCTACGAGCAGTACTTC

D gene: .
clone size: .
V gene: TRBV6-1
J gene: TRBJ1-2
CDR3 protein: CASTEGWKSYGYTF
CDR3 DNA: TGTGCCAGCACCGAGGGATGGAAGTCCTATGGCTACACCTTC

D gene: TRBD1
clone size: .
V gene: TRBV19
J gene: TRBJ1-6
CDR3 protein: CASSPQTGIKGAPLHF
CDR3 DNA: TGTGCCAGTAGTCCCCAGACAGGGATCAAGGGTGCACCCCTCCACTTT

D gene: TRBD1
clone size: .
V gene: TRBV27
J gene: TRBJ2-7
CDR3 protein: CASSLGTGWVPYEQYF
CDR3 DNA: TGTGCCAGCAGTTTGGGGACAGGGTGGGTCCCCTACGAGCAGTACTTC

D gene: .
clone size: once
V gene: TRBV5-4
J gene: TRBJ1-4
CDR3 protein: CASSTGGVGLFF
CDR3 DNA: TGTGCCAGCAGCACCGGAGGGGTAGGACTGTTTTTT

D gene: .
clone size: once
V gene: TRBV6-5
J gene: TRBJ2-2
CDR3 protein: CASTLLGGTGELFF
CDR3 DNA: TGTGCCAGCACCCTGTTGGGAGGCACCGGGGAGCTGTTTTTT

D gene: .
clone size: .
V gene: TRBV29-1
J gene: TRBJ1-1
CDR3 protein: CSVDRGMGTEAFF
CDR3 DNA: TGCAGCGTTGATCGGGGTATGGGAACTGAAGCTTTCTTT

D gene: .
clone size: .
V gene: TRBV6-1
J gene: TRBJ1-5
CDR3 protein: CASRPLRGGPQHF
CDR3 DNA: TGTGCCAGCAGACCCCTTCGTGGAGGCCCCCAGCATTTT

D gene: TRBD1
clone size: .
V gene: TRBV20-1
J gene: TRBJ2-7
CDR3 protein: CRAGDSYEQYF
CDR3 DNA: TGCAGGGCAGGGGACAGCTACGAGCAGTACTTC

D gene: TRBD1
clone size: .
V gene: TRBV7-2
J gene: TRBJ2-2
CDR3 protein: CASRQTGAGELFF
CDR3 DNA: TGTGCCAGCAGGCAGACAGGGGCCGGGGAGCTGTTTTTT

D gene: .
clone size: .
V gene: TRBV9
J gene: TRBJ1-4
CDR3 protein: CASSSGVGEEKLFF
CDR3 DNA: TGTGCCAGCAGCTCCGGGGTGGGTGAGGAAAAACTGTTTTTT

D gene: TRBD2
clone size: .
V gene: TRBV11-2
J gene: TRBJ2-7
CDR3 protein: CASSVGTSGYEQYF
CDR3 DNA: TGTGCCAGCAGCGTAGGGACTAGCGGCTACGAGCAGTACTTC

D gene: .
clone size: .
V gene: TRBV25-1
J gene: TRBJ2-7
CDR3 protein: CASSTQSYVAYF
CDR3 DNA: TGTGCCAGCTCTACACAAAGTTACGTAGCGTACTTC

D gene: .
clone size: .
V gene: TRBV6-1
J gene: TRBJ1-2
CDR3 protein: CASSDLGVRYGYTF
CDR3 DNA: TGTGCCAGCAGTGACCTCGGGGTTCGCTATGGCTACACCTTC

D gene: .
clone size: medium-sized
V gene: TRBV10-3
J gene: TRBJ2-3
CDR3 protein: CAISEAGNTDTQYF
CDR3 DNA: TGTGCCATCAGTGAGGCAGGGAACACAGATACGCAGTATTTT

D gene: TRBD2
clone size: .
V gene: TRBV7-7
J gene: TRBJ2-5
CDR3 protein: CASSGGGTQYF
CDR3 DNA: TGTGCTAGCAGCGGGGGAGGGACCCAGTACTTC

D gene: .
clone size: .
V gene: TRBV5-1
J gene: TRBJ1-1
CDR3 protein: CASSFGGAETEAFF
CDR3 DNA: TGCGCCAGCAGCTTCGGGGGGGCGGAAACTGAAGCTTTCTTT